This TCR beta chain came from a study of beta chain features in type 1 diabetes. Expressed TCRB transcripts got sequenced, as all isolated RNA was reverse transcribed. The protocol was immunoSEQ multiplex PCR, while the TCRdb copy is restricted to in-frame clones and leaves out a portion. The table lists about 140,000 clones, approximately 10% of them singletons, with 0.65% in the top ten. This clone was detected ten times or more. Germline CDR1 and CDR2: ENHRY and SYGVKD. The CDR3 length is 14 residues. Germline trimming cut 8 bases from V and 1 base from J; bases unmatched to any gene: 5. The source is a woman in her thirties or forties in good health. The V and J genes are TRBV10-3 and TRBJ2-5, with 9 bases lining up with TRBD2. Sequencing was performed on central memory CD4+ T cells from blood. The CDR3 bases are TGTGCCATCGCGGTAGCGGGGGTCCAAGAGACCCAGTACTTC. This encodes CAIAVAGVQETQYF.